What follows are 6 T cell receptor beta chains derived from one specimen sequenced in a study of cytomegalovirus exposure and HLA in healthy donors. PCR used 60 Vbeta primers and 13 Jbeta primers. Profiling relied on immunoSEQ multiplex PCR, and the TCRdb table lists in-frame clones only, not all of them. The sample shows nearly 110,000 clones, around 77% of them seen only once. Source material: PBMCs. The source is a male donor in good health and CMV-seronegative.

V gene TRBV12-5 combines with J gene TRBJ2-7; D is unresolved. Germline assignment: CDR1 LGHNT and CDR2 FRNRAP. Trimming took 7 bases from V and 9 from J, leaving 19 bases between them. The CDR3 is 13 amino acids. The chain's CDR3 is CASAPPGWSGQYF. CDR3 sequence (DNA): TGTGCTAGTGCCCCCCCCGGGTGGAGTGGGCAGTACTTC. Using reference TRBV12-5 and TRBJ2-7 for the parts outside the CDR3, the full variable domain is DARVTQTPRHKVTEMGQEVTMRCQPILGHNTVFWYRQTMMQGLELLAYFRNRAPLDDSGMPKDRFSAEMPDATLATLKIQPSEPRDSAVYFCASAPPGWSGQYFGPGTRLTVT.

This chain joins TRBV7-9 and TRBJ1-1; D ambiguous. The ends were cut back, 5 bases at V and 3 bases at J, with 16 bases in the middle. Germline values: CDR1 SEHNR, CDR2 FQNEAQ (reference sequence). The CDR3 is 15 amino acids. CDR3 nucleotides: TGTGCCAGCAGCATGGACGCTTGGAGGGACACTGAAGCTTTCTTT. Translated: CASSMDAWRDTEAFF.

The chain uses TRBV27 and TRBJ2-7; 11 positions agree with TRBD2. The CDR3 extends over 17 amino acids. The germline CDR1 and CDR2 sequences are MNHEY and SMNVEV (reference sequence). With V trimmed by 4 bases and J by 2 bases, 10 bases remained unmatched. CDR3 DNA sequence: TGTGCCAGCAGTTCGCTCCTCACTAGCGGGAGAACCTACGAGCAGTACTTC. Its protein is CASSSLLTSGRTYEQYF.

CDR3 sequence (DNA): TGTGCCAGCAGTCCCGCCGGGACAAGATACGAGCAGTACTTC. Translated: CASSPAGTRYEQYF. This chain connects TRBV27 to TRBJ2-7; possibly TRBD1 for D (6 bases). This CDR3 region has 14 residues. The V gene lost 5 bases and the J gene lost 4 bases, with 15 bases spanning the gap. Per the germline V gene, CDR1 is MNHEY and CDR2 is SMNVEV (reference sequence).

This clone was observed once. This sequence joins TRBV7-2 and TRBJ2-3; D is undetermined. The CDR3 consists of 14 residues. Trimming shortened V by 1 base and J by 6 bases, and 11 bases separated the two germline ends. CDR1 is SGHTA and CDR2 is FQGNSA in the germline V gene. CDR3 coding DNA: TGTGCCAGCAGCTTAGGAGGAACTCCGGATACGCAGTATTTT. It encodes CASSLGGTPDTQYF.

CDR3 DNA: TGTGCCATCAGGTCGGGATCAGATACGCAGTATTTT. Amino acid sequence: CAIRSGSDTQYF. The gene calls are TRBV6-6 and TRBJ2-3; possibly TRBD2 for D (5 bases). Germline V gene lookup returns CDR1 MNHNY and CDR2 SVGAGI (reference sequence). The CDR3 is made up of 12 amino acids. V gave up 10 bases and J gave up 4 bases, with 12 bases separating them.